Each of the 2 T cell receptor beta chains below was sequenced from the same sample in a study of CD4+ T cells in melanoma. Here immunoSEQ multiplex PCR was the method, and the copy in TCRdb shows in-frame clones only, minus some. The profile shows about 120,000 clones, around 93% of them singletons. Input material: peripheral blood. The receptor set was obtained from a human donor with melanoma.

The chain uses TRBV28 and TRBJ1-5; 7 bases align to TRBD1. There are 16 residues in the CDR3. Germline values: CDR1 MDHEN, CDR2 SYDVKM. The J segment lost 4 bases and the V segment lost 6 bases, leaving 12 bases of the junction unmatched. The CDR3 coding sequence is TGTGCCAGCAGACCCCCCACAGGGGATGGGAATCAGCCCCAGCATTTT. It codes for CASRPPTGDGNQPQHF.

The chain is built from TRBV9 and TRBJ2-3, with D tentatively TRBD2 (6 bases). CDR1 and CDR2 (germline): SGDLS, YYNGEE. This CDR3 comprises 14 residues. V lost 0 bases to trimming and J lost 6 bases, with 11 bases between them. The CDR3 DNA is TGTGCCAGCAGCGTAGGGGCGGGGTGGGATACGCAGTATTTT. It codes for CASSVGAGWDTQYF.